This TCR beta chain was captured in a study of cytomegalovirus exposure and HLA in healthy donors. Turning to the study itself: In an early release, HLA-typed donors contributed some 82 million unique TCR sequences.

A word on this clone: The antigen is not known.

This PCR relied on a set of 60 Vbeta primers and 13 Jbeta primers. Measured with immunoSEQ multiplex PCR; TCRdb has only the in-frame clones, and not every one. The listing records more than 40,000 clones. Points from the study as a whole: Being productive about 90% or about 30% of the time was typical of most TCR beta V segments in an earlier analysis.

Germline V gene data show CDR1 as MNHEY and CDR2 as SMNVEV (reference sequence). This CDR3 has 13 amino acids. V was cut by 3 bases and J by 0 bases, with 6 bases left in between. This sequence joins TRBV27 and TRBJ2-7, with D possibly TRBD2 on 6 matching bases. The sequence was collected from a man between 40 and 49 years old in good health and CMV-seropositive. Sequencing was carried out using PBMCs. CDR3 DNA sequence: TGTGCCAGCAGTTTCGGGGGCTCCTACGAGCAGTACTTC. Translated: CASSFGGSYEQYF.